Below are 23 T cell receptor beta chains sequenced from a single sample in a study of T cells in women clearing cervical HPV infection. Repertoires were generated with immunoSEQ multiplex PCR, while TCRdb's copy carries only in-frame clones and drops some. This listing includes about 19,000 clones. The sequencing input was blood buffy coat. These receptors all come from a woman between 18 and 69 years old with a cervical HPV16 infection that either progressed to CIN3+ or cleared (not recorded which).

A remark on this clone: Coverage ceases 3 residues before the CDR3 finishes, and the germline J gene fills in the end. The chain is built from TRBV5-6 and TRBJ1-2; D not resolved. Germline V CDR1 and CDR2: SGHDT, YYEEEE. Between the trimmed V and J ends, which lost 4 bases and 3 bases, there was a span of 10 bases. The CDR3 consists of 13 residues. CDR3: CASSPTTDYGYTF. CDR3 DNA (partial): TGTGCCAGCAGCCCCACAACCGACTATGGC.

The CDR3 here is CSAESGTGGELAFF. The CDR3 DNA, read in part, is TGCAGTGCTGAATCCGGGACAGGGGGCGAACTT. The J gene is TRBJ1-1, the V gene TRBV20-1; 12 nucleotides align to TRBD1. Read data end 3 residues before the CDR3 end; the end is taken from the germline J gene. Germline CDR1 DFQATT, CDR2 SNEGSKA (reference sequence). This CDR3 is 14 amino acids long.

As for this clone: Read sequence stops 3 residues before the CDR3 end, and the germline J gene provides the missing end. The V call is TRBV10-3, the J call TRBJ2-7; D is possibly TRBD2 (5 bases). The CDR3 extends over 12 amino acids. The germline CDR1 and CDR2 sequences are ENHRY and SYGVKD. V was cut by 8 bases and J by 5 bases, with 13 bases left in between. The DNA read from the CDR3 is TGTGCCATCGGCGGTAGCGCCGACGAG. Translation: CAIGGSADE. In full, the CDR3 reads CAIGGSADEQYF.

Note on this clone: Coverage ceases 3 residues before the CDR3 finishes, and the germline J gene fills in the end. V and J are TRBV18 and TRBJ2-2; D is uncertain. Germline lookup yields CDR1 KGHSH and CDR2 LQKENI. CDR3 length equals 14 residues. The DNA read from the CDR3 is TGTGCCAGCTCAACACAGACCACTAATGAAAAG. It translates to CASSTQTTNEK. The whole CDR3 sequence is CASSTQTTNEKLFF.

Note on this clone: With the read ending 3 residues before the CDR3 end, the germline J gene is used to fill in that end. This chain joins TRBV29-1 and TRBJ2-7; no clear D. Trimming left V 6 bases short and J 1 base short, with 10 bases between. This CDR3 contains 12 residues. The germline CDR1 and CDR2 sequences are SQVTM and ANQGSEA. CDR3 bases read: TGCAGCGTCCCCGGGTCTTCCTACGAG. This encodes CSVPGSSYE. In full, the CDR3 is CSVPGSSYEQYF.

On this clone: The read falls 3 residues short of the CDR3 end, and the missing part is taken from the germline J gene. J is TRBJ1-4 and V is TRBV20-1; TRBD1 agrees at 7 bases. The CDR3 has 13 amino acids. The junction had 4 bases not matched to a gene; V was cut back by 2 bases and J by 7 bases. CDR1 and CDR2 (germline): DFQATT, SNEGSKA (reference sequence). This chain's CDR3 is CSARFRGPEKLFF. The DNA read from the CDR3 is TGCAGTGCTAGATTTAGGGGGCCTGAAAAA.

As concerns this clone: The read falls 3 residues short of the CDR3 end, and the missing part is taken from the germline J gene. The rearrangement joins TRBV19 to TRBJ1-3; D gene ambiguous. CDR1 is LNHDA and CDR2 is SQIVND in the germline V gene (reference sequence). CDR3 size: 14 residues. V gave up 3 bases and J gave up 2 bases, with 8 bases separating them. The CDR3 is CASSIWPAGNTIYF. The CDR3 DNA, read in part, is TGTGCCAGTAGTATTTGGCCCGCTGGAAACACC.

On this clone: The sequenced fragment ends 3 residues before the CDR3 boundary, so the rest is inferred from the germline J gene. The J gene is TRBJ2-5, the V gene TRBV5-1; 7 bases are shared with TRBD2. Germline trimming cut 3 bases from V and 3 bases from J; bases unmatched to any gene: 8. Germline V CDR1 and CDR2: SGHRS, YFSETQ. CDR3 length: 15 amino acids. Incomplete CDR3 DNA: TGCGCCAGCAGCTCCACCGCTACTAGCGAAGAGACC. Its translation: CASSSTATSEET. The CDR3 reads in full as CASSSTATSEETQYF.

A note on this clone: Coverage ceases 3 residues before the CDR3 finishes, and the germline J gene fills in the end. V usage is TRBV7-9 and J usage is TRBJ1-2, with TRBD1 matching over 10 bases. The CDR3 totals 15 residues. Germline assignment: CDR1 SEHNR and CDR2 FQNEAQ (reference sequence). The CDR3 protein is CASSTPTGGMDTYTF. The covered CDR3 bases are TGTGCCAGCAGCACCCCGACAGGGGGCATGGATACC.

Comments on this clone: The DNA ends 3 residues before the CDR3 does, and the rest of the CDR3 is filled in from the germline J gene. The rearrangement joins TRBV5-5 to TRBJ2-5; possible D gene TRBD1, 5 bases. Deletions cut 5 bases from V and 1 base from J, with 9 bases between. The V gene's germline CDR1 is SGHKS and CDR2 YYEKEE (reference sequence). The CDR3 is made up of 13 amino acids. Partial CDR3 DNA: TGTGCCAGCAGTGGGGCTCCCCAAGAGACC. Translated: CASSGAPQET. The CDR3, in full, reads CASSGAPQETQYF.

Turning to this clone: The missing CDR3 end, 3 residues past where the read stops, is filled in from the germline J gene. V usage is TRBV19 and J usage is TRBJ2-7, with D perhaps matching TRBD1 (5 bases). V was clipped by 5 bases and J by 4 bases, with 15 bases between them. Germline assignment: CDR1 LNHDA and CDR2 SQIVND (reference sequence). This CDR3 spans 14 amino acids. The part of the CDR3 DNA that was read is TGTGCCAGTAGTCCCGCAGGGAAGATTTACGAG. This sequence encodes CASSPAGKIYE. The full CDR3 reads CASSPAGKIYEQYF.

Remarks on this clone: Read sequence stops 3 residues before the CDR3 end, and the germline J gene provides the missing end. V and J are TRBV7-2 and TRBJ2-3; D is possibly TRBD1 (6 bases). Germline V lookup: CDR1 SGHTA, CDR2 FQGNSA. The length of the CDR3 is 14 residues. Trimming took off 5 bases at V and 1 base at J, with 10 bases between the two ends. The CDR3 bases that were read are TGTGCCAGCAGCCAACAGGGAGGCACAGATACG. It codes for CASSQQGGTDT. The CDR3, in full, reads CASSQQGGTDTQYF.

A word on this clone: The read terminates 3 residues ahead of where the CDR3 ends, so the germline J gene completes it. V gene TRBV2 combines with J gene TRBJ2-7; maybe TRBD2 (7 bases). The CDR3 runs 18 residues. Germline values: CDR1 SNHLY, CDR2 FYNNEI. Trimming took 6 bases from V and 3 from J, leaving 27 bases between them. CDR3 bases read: TGTGCCAGCAGACTTTCTGGGGGGGGCACATCCCTTCACTACGAG. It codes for CASRLSGGGTSLHYE. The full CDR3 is CASRLSGGGTSLHYEQYF.

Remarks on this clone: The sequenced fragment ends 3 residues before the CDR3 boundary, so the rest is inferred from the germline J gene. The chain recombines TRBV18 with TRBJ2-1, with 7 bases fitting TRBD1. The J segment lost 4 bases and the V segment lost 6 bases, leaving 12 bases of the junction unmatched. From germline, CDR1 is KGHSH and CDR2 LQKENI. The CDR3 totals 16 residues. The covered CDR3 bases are TGTGCCAGCTCTCGACAGGGATGGGGAATTTACAATGAG. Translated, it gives CASSRQGWGIYNE. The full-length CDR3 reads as CASSRQGWGIYNEQFF.

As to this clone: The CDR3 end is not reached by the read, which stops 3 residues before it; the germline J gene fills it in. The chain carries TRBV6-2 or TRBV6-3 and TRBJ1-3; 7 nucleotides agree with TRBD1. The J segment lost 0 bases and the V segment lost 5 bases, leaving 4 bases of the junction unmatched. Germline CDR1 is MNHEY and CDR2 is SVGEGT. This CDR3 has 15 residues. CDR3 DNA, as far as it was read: TGTGCCAGCAGTCCGGACAGGAGCTCTGGAAACACC. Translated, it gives CASSPDRSSGNT. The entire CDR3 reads CASSPDRSSGNTIYF.

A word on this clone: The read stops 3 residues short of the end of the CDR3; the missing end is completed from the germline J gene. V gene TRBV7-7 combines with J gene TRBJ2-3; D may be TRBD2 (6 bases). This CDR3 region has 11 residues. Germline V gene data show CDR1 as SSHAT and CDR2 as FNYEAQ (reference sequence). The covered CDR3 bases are TGTGCCTGGGGGGACCAAGAGACG. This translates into CAWGDQET. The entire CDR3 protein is CAWGDQETQYF.

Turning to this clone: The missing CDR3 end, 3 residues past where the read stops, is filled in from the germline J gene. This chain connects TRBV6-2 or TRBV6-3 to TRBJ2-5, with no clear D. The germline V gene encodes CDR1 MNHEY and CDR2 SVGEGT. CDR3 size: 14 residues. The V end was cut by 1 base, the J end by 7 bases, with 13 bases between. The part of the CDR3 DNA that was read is TGTGCCAGCAGTTACTATTCACTCGCTGGGACC. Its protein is CASSYYSLAGT. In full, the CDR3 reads CASSYYSLAGTQYF.

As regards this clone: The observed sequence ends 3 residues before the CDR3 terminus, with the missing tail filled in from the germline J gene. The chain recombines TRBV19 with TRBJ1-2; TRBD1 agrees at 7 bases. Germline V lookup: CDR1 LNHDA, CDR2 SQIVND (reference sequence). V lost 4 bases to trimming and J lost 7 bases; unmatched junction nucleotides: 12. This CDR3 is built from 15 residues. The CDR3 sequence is CASSKASTGTRGYTF. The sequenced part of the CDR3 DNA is TGTGCCAGTAGTAAGGCCTCGACAGGGACTCGTGGC. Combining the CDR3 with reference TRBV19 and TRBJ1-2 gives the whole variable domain DGGITQSPKYLFRKEGQNVTLSCEQNLNHDAMYWYRQDPGQGLRLIYYSQIVNDFQKGDIAEGYSVSREKKESFPLTVTSAQKNPTAFYLCASSKASTGTRGYTFGSGTRLTVV.

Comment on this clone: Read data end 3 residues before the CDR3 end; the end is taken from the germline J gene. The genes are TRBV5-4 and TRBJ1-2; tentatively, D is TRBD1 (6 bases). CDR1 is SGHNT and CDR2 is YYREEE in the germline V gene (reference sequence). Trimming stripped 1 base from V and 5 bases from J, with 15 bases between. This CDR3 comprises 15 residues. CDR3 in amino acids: CASSLKPATGYGYTF. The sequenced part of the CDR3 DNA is TGTGCCAGCAGCTTGAAGCCGGCTACAGGGTATGGC.

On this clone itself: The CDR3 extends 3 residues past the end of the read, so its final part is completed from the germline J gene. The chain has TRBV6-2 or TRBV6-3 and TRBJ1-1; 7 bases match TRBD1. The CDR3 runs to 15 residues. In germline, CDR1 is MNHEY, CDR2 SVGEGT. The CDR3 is CASSYRTGSTDTAFF. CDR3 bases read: TGTGCCAGCAGTTATCGGACAGGTAGCACAGATACG.

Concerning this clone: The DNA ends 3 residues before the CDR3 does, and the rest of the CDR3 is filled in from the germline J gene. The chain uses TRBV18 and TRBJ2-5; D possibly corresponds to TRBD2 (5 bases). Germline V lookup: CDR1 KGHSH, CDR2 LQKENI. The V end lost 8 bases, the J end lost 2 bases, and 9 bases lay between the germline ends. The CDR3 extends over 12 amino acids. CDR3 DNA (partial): TGTGCCAGCCGACGGGGACAAGAGACC. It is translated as CASRRGQET. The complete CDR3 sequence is CASRRGQETQYF.

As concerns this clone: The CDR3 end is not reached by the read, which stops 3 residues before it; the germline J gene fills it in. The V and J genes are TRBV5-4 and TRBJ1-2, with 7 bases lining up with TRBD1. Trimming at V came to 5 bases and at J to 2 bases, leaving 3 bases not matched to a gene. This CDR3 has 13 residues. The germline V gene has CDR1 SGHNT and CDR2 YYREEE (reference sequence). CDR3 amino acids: CASSLQGNYGYTF. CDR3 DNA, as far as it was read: TGTGCCAGCAGTTTACAGGGGAACTATGGC.

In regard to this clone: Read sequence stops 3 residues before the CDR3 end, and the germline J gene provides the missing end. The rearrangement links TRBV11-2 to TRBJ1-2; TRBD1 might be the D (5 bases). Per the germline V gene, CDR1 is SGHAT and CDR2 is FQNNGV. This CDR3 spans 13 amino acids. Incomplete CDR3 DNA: TGTGCCAGCAGCCGGGGGTTCCCCTACGAC. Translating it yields CASSRGFPYD. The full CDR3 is CASSRGFPYDYTF. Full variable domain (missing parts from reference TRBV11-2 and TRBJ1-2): EAGVAQSPRYKIIEKRQSVAFWCNPISGHATLYWYQQILGQGPKLLIQFQNNGVVDDSQLPKDRFSAERLKGVDSTLKIQPAKLEDSAVYLCASSRGFPYDYTFGSGTRLTVV.